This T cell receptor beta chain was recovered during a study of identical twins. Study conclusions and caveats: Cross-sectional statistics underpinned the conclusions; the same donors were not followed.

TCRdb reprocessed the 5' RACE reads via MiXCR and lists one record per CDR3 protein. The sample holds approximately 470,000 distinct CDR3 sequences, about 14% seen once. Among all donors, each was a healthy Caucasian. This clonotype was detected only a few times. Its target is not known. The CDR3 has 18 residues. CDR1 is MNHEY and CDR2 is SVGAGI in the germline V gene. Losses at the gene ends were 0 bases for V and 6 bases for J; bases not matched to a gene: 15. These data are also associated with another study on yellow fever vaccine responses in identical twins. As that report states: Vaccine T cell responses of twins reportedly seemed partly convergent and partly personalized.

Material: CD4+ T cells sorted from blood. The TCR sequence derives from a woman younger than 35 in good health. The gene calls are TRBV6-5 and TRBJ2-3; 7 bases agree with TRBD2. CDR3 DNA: TGTGCCAGCAGTTACTCGATCTCGGCTAGCGGTACCTTGGATACGCAGTATTTT. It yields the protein CASSYSISASGTLDTQYF.